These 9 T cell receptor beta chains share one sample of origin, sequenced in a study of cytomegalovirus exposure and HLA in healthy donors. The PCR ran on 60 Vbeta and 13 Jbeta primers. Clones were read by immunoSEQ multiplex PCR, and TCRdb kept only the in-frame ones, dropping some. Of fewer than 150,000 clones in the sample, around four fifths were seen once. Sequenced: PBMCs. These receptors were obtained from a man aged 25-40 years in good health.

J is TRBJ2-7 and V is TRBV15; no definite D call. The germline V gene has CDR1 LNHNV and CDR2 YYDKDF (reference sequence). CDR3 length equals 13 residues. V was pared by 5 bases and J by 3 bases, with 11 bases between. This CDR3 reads CATSLGPSYEQYF. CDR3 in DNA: TGTGCCACCAGCCTAGGCCCTAGCTACGAGCAGTACTTC.

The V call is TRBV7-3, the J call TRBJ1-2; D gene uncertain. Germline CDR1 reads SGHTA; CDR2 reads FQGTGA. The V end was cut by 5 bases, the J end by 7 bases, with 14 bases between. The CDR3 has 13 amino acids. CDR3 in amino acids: CASSPGGSSGYTF. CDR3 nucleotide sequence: TGTGCCAGCAGCCCCGGCGGTTCAAGTGGCTACACCTTC.

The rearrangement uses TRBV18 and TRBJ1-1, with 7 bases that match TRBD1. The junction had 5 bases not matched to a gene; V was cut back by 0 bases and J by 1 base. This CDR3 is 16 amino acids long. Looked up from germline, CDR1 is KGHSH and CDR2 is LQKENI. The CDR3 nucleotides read TGTGCCAGCTCACCACCAAGGGGGCAGGCGAACACTGAAGCTTTCTTT. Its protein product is CASSPPRGQANTEAFF.

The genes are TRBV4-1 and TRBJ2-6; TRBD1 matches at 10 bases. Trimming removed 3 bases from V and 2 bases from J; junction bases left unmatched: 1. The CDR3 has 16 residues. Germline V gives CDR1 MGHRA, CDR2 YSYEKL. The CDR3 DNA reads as TGCGCCAGCAGCCAGACAGGGGGCGCTGGGGCCAACGTCCTGACTTTC. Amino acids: CASSQTGGAGANVLTF.

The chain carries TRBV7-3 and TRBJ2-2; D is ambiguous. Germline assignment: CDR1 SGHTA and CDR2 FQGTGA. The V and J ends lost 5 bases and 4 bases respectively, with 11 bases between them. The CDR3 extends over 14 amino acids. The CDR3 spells CASSPSLLTGELFF. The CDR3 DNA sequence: TGTGCCAGCAGCCCATCTTTACTCACCGGGGAGCTGTTTTTT.

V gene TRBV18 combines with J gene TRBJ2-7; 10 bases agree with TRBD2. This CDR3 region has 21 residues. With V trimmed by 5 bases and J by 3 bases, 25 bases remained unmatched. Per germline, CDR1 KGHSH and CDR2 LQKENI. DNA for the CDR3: TGTGCCAGCTCAGGACTAAAACCTCGGGGGCTAGCGGGAGTCACCTACTACGAGCAGTACTTC. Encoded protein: CASSGLKPRGLAGVTYYEQYF.

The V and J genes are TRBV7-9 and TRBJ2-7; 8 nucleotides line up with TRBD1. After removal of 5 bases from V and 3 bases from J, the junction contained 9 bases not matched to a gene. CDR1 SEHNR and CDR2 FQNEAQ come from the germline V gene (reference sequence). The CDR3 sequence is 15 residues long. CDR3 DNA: TGTGCCAGCAGCCCAGACGGGACAGGACGCTACGAGCAGTACTTC. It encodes CASSPDGTGRYEQYF. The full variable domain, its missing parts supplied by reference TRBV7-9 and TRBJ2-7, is DTGVSQNPRHKITKRGQNVTFRCDPISEHNRLYWYRQTLGQGPEFLTYFQNEAQLEKSRLLSDRFSAERPKGSFSTLEIQRTEQGDSAMYLCASSPDGTGRYEQYFGPGTRLTVT.

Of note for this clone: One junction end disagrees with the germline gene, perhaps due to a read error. CDR3 in amino acids: CSSKPSGVNYGYTF. The CDR3 bases are TGTTCCAGTAAGCCATCGGGAGTAAACTATGGCTACACCTTC. This chain joins TRBV7-9 and TRBJ1-2; D is unclear. From germline, CDR1 is SEHNR and CDR2 FQNEAQ (reference sequence). The CDR3 consists of 14 residues.

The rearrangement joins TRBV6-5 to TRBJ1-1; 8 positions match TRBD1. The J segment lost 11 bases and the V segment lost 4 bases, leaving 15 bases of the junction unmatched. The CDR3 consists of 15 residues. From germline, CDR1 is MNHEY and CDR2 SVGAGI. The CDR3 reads CASSFSNDRGRGAFF. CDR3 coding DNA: TGTGCCAGCAGTTTTTCCAATGACAGGGGCCGGGGTGCTTTCTTT.